Below, 8 T cell receptor beta chains from the same sample are listed, as sequenced in a study of shared clonotypes between healthy human individuals. Assay used: immunoSEQ multiplex PCR; TCRdb lists only in-frame clones, some missing. Found here are more than 600,000 clones, 92% of them singletons; the top ten hold approximately 25%. Only CD45RO-negative cells positively selected for CCR7 counted as naive CD8 cells, so terminally differentiated effector memory CD45RA+ cells were excluded. Specimen: naive CD8+ T cells sorted from blood. The receptors originated from a man aged 25 to 40 in good health.

This clone has just a few counts. V is TRBV30 and J is TRBJ1-3, with no clear D. CDR3 length: 13 residues. Germline CDR1 and CDR2: GTSNPN and SVGIG (reference sequence). The V and J ends lost 0 bases and 4 bases respectively, with 7 bases between them. CDR3 sequence: CAWSVDGGNTIYF. DNA of the CDR3: TGTGCCTGGAGTGTAGATGGGGGAAACACCATATATTTT.

The rearrangement uses TRBV9 and TRBJ2-1; D may be TRBD2 (6 bases). This CDR3 spans 11 amino acids. CDR1 and CDR2 (germline): SGDLS, YYNGEE. Trimming removed 5 bases at V and 9 bases at J, with 9 bases between. The CDR3 reads CASSSGIEQFF. The CDR3 DNA sequence: TGTGCCAGCAGTAGCGGAATTGAGCAGTTCTTC.

The rearrangement joins TRBV27 to TRBJ1-2; 7 bases match TRBD1. Per the germline V gene, CDR1 is MNHEY and CDR2 is SMNVEV (reference sequence). After removal of 3 bases from V and 8 bases from J, the junction contained 9 bases not matched to a gene. CDR3 length equals 14 residues. The CDR3, as DNA: TGTGCCAGCAGTTTCCGAGGGGGCGCGGGCGGCTACACCTTC. It yields the protein CASSFRGGAGGYTF.

The chain joins TRBV11-3 to TRBJ2-1; no clear D. V gave up 0 bases and J gave up 5 bases, with 14 bases separating them. The CDR3 is 16 residues long. Germline V gives CDR1 SGHNT, CDR2 YENEEA. CDR3 bases: TGTGCCAGCAGCTTAGAACGGTACAGCCCCAACAATGAGCAGTTCTTC. This codes for CASSLERYSPNNEQFF.

J is TRBJ1-5 and V is TRBV7-8; D unresolved. V was pared by 1 base and J by 7 bases, with 11 bases between. This CDR3 has 14 residues. Germline assignment: CDR1 SGHVS and CDR2 FQNEAQ. In DNA form, the CDR3 reads TGTGCCAGCAGCTTAGGTCCTAGTATCCAGCCCCAGCATTTT. It codes for CASSLGPSIQPQHF.

The rearrangement joins TRBV6-5 to TRBJ2-5; D remains ambiguous. The CDR3 loop spans 12 amino acids. V shed 4 bases and J shed 0 bases, with 3 bases lying between them. Germline CDR1 reads MNHEY; CDR2 reads SVGAGI. The CDR3 DNA sequence: TGTGCCAGCAGTTCCCACCAAGAGACCCAGTACTTC. It codes for CASSSHQETQYF.

This clone was found a few times. The rearrangement links TRBV2 to TRBJ1-5; 8 bases are a match to TRBD1. From germline, CDR1 is SNHLY and CDR2 FYNNEI. With 6 bases clipped from V and 1 base from J, the junction kept 14 bases outside the gene matches. The CDR3 spans 18 residues. This CDR3 reads CASSVDRGASVSNQPQHF. CDR3 bases: TGTGCCAGCAGCGTTGACAGGGGAGCGTCGGTCAGCAATCAGCCCCAGCATTTT.

The chain employs TRBV5-1 and TRBJ2-7, with 11 bases lining up with TRBD1. CDR1 and CDR2 (germline): SGHRS, YFSETQ. CDR3 length: 15 residues. V shed 4 bases, J shed 2 bases, and the junction held 5 bases outside the gene matches. The CDR3 sequence: CASSPGTGGPYEQYF. CDR3 DNA: TGCGCCAGCAGCCCGGGGACAGGGGGTCCCTACGAGCAGTACTTC.